This T cell receptor (beta chain) originates from a study of cytomegalovirus exposure and HLA in healthy donors. When sampled, the donors appeared nominally healthy, though they likely had unrecorded immune exposures. CDR1 and CDR2 from the germline V gene are SEHNR and FQNEAQ (reference sequence). V dropped 1 base and J dropped 2; count of bases not matched to a gene: 6. This CDR3 region has 16 residues. This clone showed up just once. Its specificity is not known. Primers for the PCR totalled 60 Vbeta and 13 Jbeta. Source study methods: In a later analysis, 10 million to 11 million of 65 million to 80 million unique beta chains occurred in at least two donors. The protocol was immunoSEQ multiplex PCR, while the TCRdb copy is restricted to in-frame clones and leaves out a portion. V and J calls and clone size follow that table, whereas D and trimming were derived from the DNA. The repertoire includes some 130,000 clones, around 80% of them detected once, and under 1.2% sits in the top ten.

Study-level findings and limits: From TCR beta sequences, most subjects' HLA-A and HLA-B alleles were reportedly predicted accurately. For TCR beta chains, V- and J-gene trimming was later linked to a missense DCLRE1C variant.

Sequencing used PBMCs. The sequence was obtained from a human donor in good health. The chain uses TRBV7-9 and TRBJ2-3, with 7 bases aligning to TRBD2. CDR3 region: CASSLVLAGFTDTQYF. Here the CDR3 DNA reads TGTGCCAGCAGCTTAGTTTTAGCGGGTTTCACAGATACGCAGTATTTT.